The 29 T cell receptor beta chains below all came from one sample that was sequenced in a study of blood T cell repertoires in COVID-19 (dated by TCRdb to about 2020). The receptor library was made with the immunoSEQ multiplex PCR assay. This is the immuneACCESS table as TCRdb keeps it, with only in-frame sequences that have V and J called. A part of the clones is gone; compared with another copy, unresolved V genes explain less than half, and the rest is unexplained. The sample yields 150,000 to 200,000 clones; about 81% were counted once. The ten largest account for roughly 19% of the sample. Input material: peripheral blood. The receptors were sampled from a woman of 80 years or more with acute or convalescent COVID-19.

This chain uses TRBV29-1 with TRBJ2-4; D may be TRBD1 (5 bases). Germline V gives CDR1 SQVTM, CDR2 ANQGSEA. Trimming took 5 bases from V and 6 from J, leaving 8 bases between them. The CDR3 extends over 11 amino acids. This CDR3 is CSVYRGNIQYF. CDR3 in DNA: TGCAGCGTTTATAGGGGAAACATTCAGTACTTC.

The J gene is TRBJ1-4, the V gene TRBV7-9; D uncertain. V shed 4 bases and J shed 4 bases, with 4 bases lying between them. The germline V gene has CDR1 SEHNR and CDR2 FQNEAQ (reference sequence). The CDR3 is 12 amino acids. CDR3 region: CASSYSNEKLFF. CDR3 coding DNA: TGTGCCAGCAGCTACAGTAATGAAAAACTGTTTTTT.

The CDR3 protein is CASSSQGWDTEAFF. In DNA, the CDR3 is TGTGCCAGCAGTTCACAGGGATGGGACACTGAAGCTTTCTTT. This chain links TRBV7-6 with TRBJ1-1, with a tentative D call TRBD1 (6 bases). There are 14 residues in the CDR3. Germline lookup yields CDR1 SGHVS and CDR2 FNYEAQ. V lost 6 bases and J lost 3, with 14 bases in between.

The chain carries TRBV7-2 and TRBJ2-1; D perhaps matches TRBD2 (6 bases). This CDR3 is 14 amino acids long. Trimming pared 8 bases from V and 1 base from J, leaving 12 bases between. In germline, CDR1 is SGHTA, CDR2 FQGNSA. The CDR3 sequence is CASGRDGSYNEQFF. CDR3 in DNA: TGTGCCAGCGGGCGGGACGGATCCTACAATGAGCAGTTCTTC.

The rearrangement links TRBV3-1 (or the pseudogene TRBV3-2) to TRBJ2-7, with 8 positions matching TRBD2. The germline gives CDR1 LGHDT, CDR2 YNNKEL (reference sequence). Unmatched junction bases numbered 4, after V lost 1 base and J lost 2 bases. CDR3 length equals 15 residues. CDR3 loop: CASSQVWRGAYEQYF. The CDR3 bases are TGTGCCAGCAGCCAAGTTTGGCGGGGGGCCTACGAGCAGTACTTC.

This clone was seen a few times. The chain carries TRBV5-1 and TRBJ2-2, with 11 bases that match TRBD2. This CDR3 has 15 residues. V lost 4 bases and J lost 6; bases outside the gene matches: 5. Germline V gives CDR1 SGHRS, CDR2 YFSETQ. In nucleotides, the CDR3 is TGCGCCAGCAGCCCAACGGGACTAGCGGCCGGGGAGCTGTTTTTT. This encodes CASSPTGLAAGELFF.

V is TRBV7-8 and J is TRBJ1-1; D gene unclear. From germline, CDR1 is SGHVS and CDR2 FQNEAQ. Trimming took off 1 base at V and 0 bases at J, with 6 bases between the two ends. This CDR3 comprises 14 residues. For the CDR3, the DNA is TGTGCCAGCAGCTTAGGTCGGTTGAACACTGAAGCTTTCTTT. Residues: CASSLGRLNTEAFF.

V gene TRBV10-3 combines with J gene TRBJ2-7; TRBD1 aligns across 12 bases. The CDR3 contains 16 residues. Germline lookup yields CDR1 ENHRY and CDR2 SYGVKD. The J segment lost 5 bases and the V segment lost 6 bases, leaving 11 bases of the junction unmatched. This CDR3 reads CAISMKTGTGGHEQYF. The CDR3 DNA sequence: TGTGCCATCAGCATGAAAACCGGGACAGGGGGCCACGAGCAGTACTTC.

The V and J genes are TRBV3-1 (or the pseudogene TRBV3-2) and TRBJ2-1, with 8 bases aligning to TRBD2. The CDR3 totals 16 residues. CDR1 is LGHDT, CDR2 YNNKEL, per germline (reference sequence). Trimming took 4 bases from V and 5 from J; bases not matched to a gene: 10. The CDR3 spells CASSRPGTRMDNEQFF. CDR3 coding DNA: TGTGCCAGCAGCCGCCCCGGGACTAGGATGGACAATGAGCAGTTCTTC.

The chain is built from TRBV5-1 and TRBJ2-1; 11 bases match TRBD2. The trim removed 4 bases at V and 5 bases at J, leaving 8 bases unmatched. The CDR3 extends over 16 amino acids. CDR1 is SGHRS and CDR2 is YFSETQ in the germline V gene. The CDR3 region is CASSPVAGGPHNEQFF. CDR3 DNA: TGCGCCAGCAGCCCGGTAGCGGGAGGGCCCCACAATGAGCAGTTCTTC.

The rearrangement uses TRBV29-1 and TRBJ2-5, with TRBD2 as a possible D gene (7 bases). V shed 6 bases and J shed 5 bases, with 19 bases lying between them. This CDR3 has 14 residues. Germline V gives CDR1 SQVTM, CDR2 ANQGSEA. CDR3 in amino acids: CSVAMGGARETQYF. CDR3 in DNA: TGCAGCGTGGCAATGGGGGGGGCGCGGGAGACCCAGTACTTC.

In its sample, this clone was seen once. The chain employs TRBV18 and TRBJ1-4; tentatively, D is TRBD1 (5 bases). CDR3 length equals 16 residues. CDR1 is KGHSH and CDR2 is LQKENI in the germline V gene. V lost 6 bases to trimming and J lost 8 bases, with 22 bases between them. Here the CDR3 reads CASSPYSPQGGEKLFF. The CDR3 DNA follows: TGTGCCAGCTCCCCCTACTCCCCGCAGGGAGGGGAAAAACTGTTTTTT.

The chain employs TRBV6-6 and TRBJ1-2; possible D gene TRBD1, 6 bases. V was cut by 7 bases and J by 5 bases, with 11 bases left in between. The CDR3 covers 12 residues. Germline-derived CDR1 and CDR2 are MNHNY and SVGAGI (reference sequence). The CDR3 protein is CASNTGSYGYTF. The DNA for the CDR3 is TGTGCCAGCAACACAGGGAGTTATGGCTACACCTTC.

The chain is built from TRBV5-1 and TRBJ1-6, with D tentatively TRBD1 (5 bases). V lost 0 bases to trimming and J lost 7 bases, with 8 bases between them. CDR3 length: 14 amino acids. The germline V gene encodes CDR1 SGHRS and CDR2 YFSETQ. The CDR3 spells CASSLGQQNSPLHF. For the CDR3, the DNA is TGCGCCAGCAGCTTGGGACAGCAAAATTCACCCCTCCACTTT.

The chain uses TRBV28 and TRBJ2-1, with a tentative D call TRBD2 (6 bases). V dropped 6 bases and J dropped 0 bases, with 12 bases sitting between them. The length of the CDR3 is 15 residues. Germline V gene lookup returns CDR1 MDHEN and CDR2 SYDVKM. CDR3 sequence: CASSGGVVSYNEQFF. Here the CDR3 DNA reads TGTGCCAGCAGCGGAGGGGTAGTCTCCTACAATGAGCAGTTCTTC.

The gene calls are TRBV15 and TRBJ2-4, with D maybe TRBD1 (7 bases). V was trimmed by 0 bases and J by 6 bases, leaving 15 bases between them. There are 16 residues in the CDR3. Germline loops: CDR1 LNHNV, CDR2 YYDKDF (reference sequence). This chain's CDR3 is CATSRDQPGGLNIQYF. Written as DNA, the CDR3 is TGTGCCACCAGCAGAGATCAACCAGGGGGGTTAAACATTCAGTACTTC.

The chain combines TRBV9 with TRBJ2-7; 7 bases map to TRBD1. Germline CDR1 reads SGDLS; CDR2 reads YYNGEE. This CDR3 spans 14 amino acids. The V segment lost 0 bases and the J segment 2 bases; nucleotides outside the gene matches: 2. The CDR3 region is CASSVAGGPYEQYF. The CDR3 DNA follows: TGTGCCAGCAGCGTAGCAGGGGGTCCCTACGAGCAGTACTTC.

CDR3 coding DNA: TGTGCCAGCAGTGTAGAGAGCTCCTATAATTCACCCCTCCACTTT. It is translated as CASSVESSYNSPLHF. This chain uses TRBV2 with TRBJ1-6; D not certain. Germline V gives CDR1 SNHLY, CDR2 FYNNEI. V lost 4 bases to trimming and J lost 0 bases, with 7 bases between them. This CDR3 has 15 amino acids. The complete variable domain, with remaining parts taken from reference TRBV2 and TRBJ1-6, reads EPEVTQTPSHQVTQMGQEVILRCVPISNHLYFYWYRQILGQKVEFLVSFYNNEISEKSEIFDDQFSVERPDGSNFTLKIRSTKLEDSAMYFCASSVESSYNSPLHFGNGTRLTVT.

The chain couples TRBV7-3 to TRBJ2-7; possible D gene TRBD1, 5 bases. The ends were cut back, 2 bases at V and 3 bases at J, with 14 bases in the middle. The CDR3 runs 15 residues. The V gene's germline CDR1 is SGHTA and CDR2 FQGTGA. The CDR3 loop is CASSLGAGFLYEQYF. Written as DNA, the CDR3 is TGTGCCAGCAGCTTAGGGGCAGGGTTCCTCTACGAGCAGTACTTC. The full variable domain, in which reference TRBV7-3 and TRBJ2-7 provide the parts outside the CDR3, is GAGVSQTPSNKVTEKGKYVELRCDPISGHTALYWYRQSLGQGPEFLIYFQGTGAADDSGLPNDRFFAVRPEGSVSTLKIQRTERGDSAVYLCASSLGAGFLYEQYFGPGTRLTVT.

The CDR3 DNA sequence: TGTGCCAGCAGCTTAGACCGCCTTTCCAGACTGACAGGGAGGAATCAGCCCCAGCATTTT. Protein product: CASSLDRLSRLTGRNQPQHF. This chain joins TRBV7-8 and TRBJ1-5; 7 bases are shared with TRBD1. The CDR3 totals 20 residues. V shed 1 base and J 4 bases; nucleotides not matched to a gene: 19. Looked up from germline, CDR1 is SGHVS and CDR2 is FQNEAQ.

This sequence joins TRBV21-1 and TRBJ2-1; TRBD2, the D gene given by the table, was not confirmed from the DNA. TRBV21-1 is a pseudogene locus. The CDR3 extends over 18 amino acids. CDR3 sequence (DNA): TGTGCCAGCAGCAAAGCGCCCGCTCTCAGCGGGTCTTACAATGAGCAGTTCTTC. Its translation: CASSKAPALSGSYNEQFF.

This chain connects TRBV29-1 to TRBJ2-1, with D possibly TRBD2 on 5 matching bases. Deletions cut 4 bases from V and 0 bases from J, with 13 bases between. Germline assignment: CDR1 SQVTM and CDR2 ANQGSEA. This CDR3 has 15 amino acids. CDR3 residues: CSVAKRISSYNEQFF. Written as DNA, the CDR3 is TGCAGCGTTGCCAAGCGGATTAGCTCCTACAATGAGCAGTTCTTC.

The genes are TRBV5-5 and TRBJ2-3; 11 nucleotides agree with TRBD2. CDR1 and CDR2 from the germline V gene are SGHKS and YYEKEE (reference sequence). The ends lost 2 bases at V and 6 bases at J; junction bases unmatched: 8. This CDR3 spans 16 amino acids. CDR3 sequence reads: CASSFGLAGLGDTQYF. CDR3 bases: TGTGCCAGCAGCTTCGGACTAGCGGGCCTAGGGGATACGCAGTATTTT.

Note on this clone: This same CDR3 is encoded by further DNA sequences in the sample. The CDR3 spells CASSPWTEGNTEAFF. The CDR3 DNA sequence: TGTGCCAGTAGTCCCTGGACAGAGGGCAACACTGAAGCTTTCTTT. The chain recombines TRBV19 with TRBJ1-1, with a tentative D call TRBD1 (6 bases). V lost 5 bases, J lost 2 bases, and 15 bases lay in between. Germline-derived CDR1 and CDR2 are LNHDA and SQIVND (reference sequence). CDR3 length equals 15 residues. Variable domain in full (rest from reference TRBV19 and TRBJ1-1): DGGITQSPKYLFRKEGQNVTLSCEQNLNHDAMYWYRQDPGQGLRLIYYSQIVNDFQKGDIAEGYSVSREKKESFPLTVTSAQKNPTAFYLCASSPWTEGNTEAFFGQGTRLTVV.

The V gene is TRBV29-1, the J gene TRBJ1-2; TRBD1 might be the D (6 bases). The CDR3 contains 13 residues. The germline V gene encodes CDR1 SQVTM and CDR2 ANQGSEA. V was pared by 4 bases and J by 8 bases, with 17 bases between. DNA of the CDR3: TGCAGCGTTGGAGGGGGGGCCCGCGAGGGCTACACCTTC. Amino acids: CSVGGGAREGYTF.

The chain couples TRBV9 to TRBJ2-7; TRBD1 matches at 8 bases. In germline, CDR1 is SGDLS, CDR2 YYNGEE. The CDR3 covers 15 residues. V gave up 4 bases and J gave up 0 bases; unmatched junction bases: 6. The CDR3 loop is CASSTGQGPSYEQYF. The CDR3 DNA is TGTGCCAGCAGCACAGGACAGGGACCCTCCTACGAGCAGTACTTC.

The V gene is TRBV10-1, the J gene TRBJ1-4; TRBD1 agrees at 10 bases. V was clipped by 5 bases and J by 8 bases; unmatched bases: 5. The V gene's germline CDR1 is WNHNN and CDR2 SYGVQD (reference sequence). This CDR3 is built from 14 residues. For the CDR3, the DNA is TGCGCCAGCAGTCCGGGACAGGGGAACGAAAAACTGTTTTTT. Translated, it gives CASSPGQGNEKLFF.

A single count supports this clone. The chain couples TRBV3-1 (or the pseudogene TRBV3-2) to TRBJ2-1; D remains ambiguous. The germline V gene encodes CDR1 LGHDT and CDR2 YNNKEL (reference sequence). The CDR3 sequence is 15 residues long. With 0 bases removed from V and 4 bases from J, the gap between germline ends came to 10 bases. CDR3 region: CASSQDLRIYNEQFF. CDR3 nucleotide sequence: TGTGCCAGCAGCCAAGATTTGCGGATATACAATGAGCAGTTCTTC.

The CDR3: CASTAEPGQTYEQYF. CDR3 nucleotides: TGTGCCAGTACCGCGGAGCCGGGACAAACCTACGAGCAGTACTTC. The chain is built from TRBV19 and TRBJ2-7; D might be TRBD1 (6 bases). There are 15 residues in the CDR3. CDR1 LNHDA and CDR2 SQIVND come from the germline V gene (reference sequence). Trimming stripped 7 bases from V and 2 bases from J, with 18 bases between.